In its sample, the clone carrying this TCR beta chain was seen a few times. The antigen is not known. CDR3 length equals 15 residues. V shed 5 bases, J shed 6 bases, and the junction held 12 bases outside the gene matches. Germline V lookup: CDR1 SEHNR, CDR2 FQNEAQ (reference sequence). The entry originates in a study of T cell repertoires in cytomegalovirus infection. Study context: Carrying CMV and the relevant HLA type showed in public TCR beta signatures.

Notes on the study in general: What dominated the ex vivo response were HLA-C-restricted CMV-specific TCR beta clonotypes.

One entry per CDR3 protein, called by TCRdb with MiXCR from the reads. The profile covers 680,000 or so distinct CDR3 sequences, with about 33% appearing a single time and approximately 18% taken by the ten largest. The TCR comes from a human donor in good health (CMV status not recorded). Some clones in this sample may be carry-over from other donors' samples. The sample consisted of cultured PBMCs, taken from culture after CMV antigen stimulation. The V call is TRBV7-9, the J call TRBJ1-2; TRBD1 aligns across 7 bases. For the CDR3, the DNA is TGTGCCAGCAGCCCCAGGGGGGGCCGAGAGGATGGCTACACCTTC. Translated: CASSPRGGREDGYTF.